This T cell receptor (beta chain) was found in a study of blood T cell repertoires in COVID-19. Study information: The United States, Italy and Spain provided the acute and convalescent COVID-19 samples. PBMCs, B-cell-depleted T cells, or T cells provided the cDNA or gDNA that made up the material.

In the source study's methods: The authors estimated nucleated cell counts from reference gene primer amplification. Sequencing used immunoSEQ multiplex PCR; TCRdb keeps in-frame clones, though not all of them. V and J calls and clone size follow that table, whereas D and trimming were derived from the DNA. The sample contains 150,000 to 200,000 clones, 75% to 90% of which appear only once. This clone was counted between two and nine times. The germline gives CDR1 SNHLY, CDR2 FYNNEI. The CDR3 totals 17 residues. V lost 3 bases to trimming and J lost 2 bases, with 20 bases between them. The TCR was taken from a man in his 60s with acute or convalescent COVID-19. This sequence joins TRBV2 and TRBJ2-7; D is unclear. The sample taken for sequencing was peripheral blood. The CDR3 is CASSEMSVGQEAYEQYF. The CDR3 region has the DNA TGTGCCAGCAGTGAGATGTCGGTGGGTCAGGAAGCCTACGAGCAGTACTTC.